This TCR beta chain was recorded in a study of vaccination and CD4 T cells after COVID-19. Background on the study: A vaccine, either BNT162b2 or mRNA-1273, was given to participants in two doses. General study points: Detection of a median roughly 85% of reactive clones in convalescent patients was confined to the period after vaccination.

The treatment denotes: approximately 9-day PBMC culture with coronavirus spike peptide pools or control peptides (ViraFEST assay). Unexposed donor CD4+ T cells predated the COVID-19 pandemic, collected 2011-2018. First, ViraFEST expanded antigen-specific T cells with peptide pools, and next it sequenced the TCRs. The Oncomine TCR Beta short-read assay sequenced DNA from cultured CD4+ T cells. It was cultured CD4+ T cells from which genomic DNA was extracted. TCRdb re-derived calls from the PCR reads in MiXCR, one entry per CDR3 protein. The sample consists of thousands of distinct CDR3 sequences, less than 35% of them appearing once. In regard to this clonotype: Its antigen is undetermined.

Germline V gene data show CDR1 as MGHDK and CDR2 as SYGVNS. J gave up 3 bases and V 6 bases, and 8 bases lay outside the gene matches. The CDR3 has 15 amino acids. Sequencing input: CD4+ T cells from blood, cultured in vitro. This chain joins TRBV25-1 and TRBJ2-7; 10 nucleotides agree with TRBD2. This TCR derives from a human donor in good health. The CDR3 sequence: CASRKTGTSVYEQYF. The CDR3, as DNA: TGTGCCAGCAGAAAGACCGGGACTAGCGTCTACGAGCAGTACTTC.